Sequencing of this T cell receptor beta chain was carried out in a study of cytomegalovirus exposure and HLA in healthy donors. Overall study results and limits: Most subjects had HLA-A and HLA-B alleles reportedly predicted accurately by TCR beta sequences. An assumption of roughly uniform sequencing depth across donors underlay the presence/absence analyses.

Turning to this clone: The antigen remains undetermined.

CDR1 is MGHRA, CDR2 YSYEKL, per germline. The CDR3 contains 18 residues. Deletions cut 2 bases from V and 5 bases from J, with 22 bases between. PCR employed 60 Vbeta and 13 Jbeta primers. This table comes from immunoSEQ multiplex PCR, and its TCRdb copy is limited to in-frame clones, with some not included. Recorded for this sample: roughly 150,000 clones. The sample taken for sequencing was PBMCs. This TCR was recovered from a woman between 45 and 60 years old in good health and CMV-seronegative. The chain couples TRBV4-1 to TRBJ1-5; D remains unclear. The CDR3, as DNA: TGCGCCAGCAGCCAACCCGGAGGCAGCCTAAAATCAGATCAGCCCCAGCATTTT. Its translation is CASSQPGGSLKSDQPQHF.